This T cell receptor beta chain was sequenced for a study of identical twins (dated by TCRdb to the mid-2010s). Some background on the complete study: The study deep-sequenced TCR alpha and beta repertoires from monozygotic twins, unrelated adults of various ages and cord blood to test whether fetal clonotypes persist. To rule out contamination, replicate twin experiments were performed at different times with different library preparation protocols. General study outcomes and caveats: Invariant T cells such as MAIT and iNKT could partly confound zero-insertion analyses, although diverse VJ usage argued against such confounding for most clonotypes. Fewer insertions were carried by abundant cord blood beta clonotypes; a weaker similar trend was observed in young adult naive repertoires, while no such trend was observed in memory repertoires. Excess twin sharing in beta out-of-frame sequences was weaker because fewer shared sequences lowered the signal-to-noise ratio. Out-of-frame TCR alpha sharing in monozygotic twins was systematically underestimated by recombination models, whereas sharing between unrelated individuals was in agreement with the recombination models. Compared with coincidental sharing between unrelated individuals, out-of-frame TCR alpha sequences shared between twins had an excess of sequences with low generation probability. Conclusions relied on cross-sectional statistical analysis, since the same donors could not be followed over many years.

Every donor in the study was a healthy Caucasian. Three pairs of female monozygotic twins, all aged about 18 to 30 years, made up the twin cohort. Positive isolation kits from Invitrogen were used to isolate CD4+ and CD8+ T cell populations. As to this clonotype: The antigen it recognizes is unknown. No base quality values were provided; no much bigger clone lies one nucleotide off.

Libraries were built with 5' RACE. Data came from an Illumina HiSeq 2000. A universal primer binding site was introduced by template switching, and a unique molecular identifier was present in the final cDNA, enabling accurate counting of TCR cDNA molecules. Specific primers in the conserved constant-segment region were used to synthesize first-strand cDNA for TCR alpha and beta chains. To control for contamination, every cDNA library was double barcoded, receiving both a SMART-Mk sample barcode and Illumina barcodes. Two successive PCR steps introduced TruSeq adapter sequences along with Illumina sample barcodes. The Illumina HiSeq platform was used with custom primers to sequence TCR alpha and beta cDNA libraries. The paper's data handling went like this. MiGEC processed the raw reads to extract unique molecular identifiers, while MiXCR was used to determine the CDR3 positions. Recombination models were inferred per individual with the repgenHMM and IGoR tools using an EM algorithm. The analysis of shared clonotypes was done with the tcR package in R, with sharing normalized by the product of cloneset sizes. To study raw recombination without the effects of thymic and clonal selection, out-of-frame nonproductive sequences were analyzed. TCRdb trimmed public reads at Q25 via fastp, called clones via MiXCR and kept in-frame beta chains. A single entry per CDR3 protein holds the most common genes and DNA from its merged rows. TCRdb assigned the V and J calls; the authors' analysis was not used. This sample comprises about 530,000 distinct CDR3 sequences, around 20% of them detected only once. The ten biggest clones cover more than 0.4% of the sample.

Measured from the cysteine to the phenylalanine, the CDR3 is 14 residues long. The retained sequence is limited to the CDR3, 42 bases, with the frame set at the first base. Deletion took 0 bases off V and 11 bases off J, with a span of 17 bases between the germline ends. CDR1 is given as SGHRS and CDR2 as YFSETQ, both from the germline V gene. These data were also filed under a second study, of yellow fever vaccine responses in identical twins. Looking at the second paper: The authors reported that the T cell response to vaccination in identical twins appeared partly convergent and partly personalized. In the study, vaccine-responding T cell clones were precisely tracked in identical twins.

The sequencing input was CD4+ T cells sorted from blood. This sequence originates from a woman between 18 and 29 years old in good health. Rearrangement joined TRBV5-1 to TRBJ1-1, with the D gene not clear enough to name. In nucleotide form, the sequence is TGCGCCAGCAGCTTGGGCAGCTCGGACTCCCAGGCTTTCTTT. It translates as CASSLGSSDSQAFF.